The 29 T cell receptor beta chains reported below all come from one sample, sequenced in a study of early T cells in non-severe SARS-CoV-2 infection. TCRdb passed the 5' RACE reads through MiXCR, listing each CDR3 protein once. Among 30,000 to 40,000 distinct CDR3 sequences listed, 5.4% were seen once. The sample comprised whole blood. The receptors come from an adult who was a healthcare worker with PCR-confirmed SARS-CoV-2 infection or an uninfected control (not recorded which).

This clonotype was observed many times. CDR3 nucleotides: TGCAGTGCTAGAGACCCTAGCGGGGACTCCTACGAGCAGTACTTC. Its translation: CSARDPSGDSYEQYF. The chain joins TRBV20-1 to TRBJ2-7, with 9 nucleotides matching TRBD2. V shed 0 bases and J 0 bases; nucleotides not matched to a gene: 3. Germline-derived CDR1 and CDR2 are DFQATT and SNEGSKA (reference sequence). The CDR3 has 15 residues.

This clonotype was recorded at least ten times. The chain joins TRBV11-2 to TRBJ2-7; TRBD2 matches 8 bases. Germline V CDR1 and CDR2: SGHAT, FQNNGV. The J segment lost 3 bases and the V segment lost 1 base, leaving 5 bases of the junction unmatched. The CDR3 runs to 15 residues. This CDR3 reads CASSLGTSGYYEQYF. In DNA, the CDR3 is TGTGCCAGCAGCTTAGGAACTAGCGGCTACTACGAGCAGTACTTC.

This clonotype has ten or more counts. The chain has TRBV28 and TRBJ2-1; 12 nucleotides agree with TRBD2. The germline CDR1 and CDR2 sequences are MDHEN and SYDVKM. This CDR3 has 13 amino acids. Losses at the gene ends were 10 bases for V and 7 bases for J; bases not matched to a gene: 5. The CDR3: CATGTSGRNEQFF. Written as DNA, the CDR3 is TGTGCCACCGGGACTAGCGGGCGGAATGAGCAGTTCTTC.

This clonotype was recorded at least ten times. The chain links TRBV7-2 to TRBJ2-7, with a weak D call TRBD1 (6 bases). Germline CDR1 SGHTA, CDR2 FQGNSA. The CDR3 length is 16 residues. Trimming took 5 bases from V and 7 from J, leaving 24 bases between them. The CDR3 loop is CASSRGGLGTSREQYF. In DNA form, the CDR3 reads TGTGCCAGCAGCCGCGGCGGACTGGGGACATCGAGAGAGCAGTACTTC.

This clonotype appeared many times. The J gene is TRBJ1-3, the V gene TRBV9; D may be TRBD1 (5 bases). CDR1 SGDLS and CDR2 YYNGEE come from the germline V gene. Trimming took off 0 bases at V and 4 bases at J, with 17 bases between the two ends. This CDR3 is built from 17 residues. This CDR3 reads CASSVDVGGAFGNTIYF. DNA for the CDR3: TGTGCCAGCAGCGTAGACGTCGGAGGGGCGTTCGGAAACACCATATATTTT.

Remarks on this clonotype: One end of the junction does not line up with germline, which may come from a read error. V and J are TRBV6-6 and TRBJ1-2; 8 bases are shared with TRBD1. The V gene's germline CDR1 is MNHNY and CDR2 SVGAGI (reference sequence). This CDR3 is built from 12 residues. This CDR3 reads CACSPTGDGYTF. The CDR3 nucleotides are TGTGCCTGCAGCCCGACAGGGGATGGCTACACCTTC.

This clonotype has more than one count but fewer than ten. The gene calls are TRBV14 and TRBJ2-7, with D possibly matching TRBD2 (6 bases). Trimming left V 1 base short and J 4 bases short, with 8 bases between. The CDR3 extends over 13 amino acids. Germline CDR1 reads SGHDN; CDR2 reads FVKESK. This CDR3 is CASSQGRGYEQYF. In DNA, the CDR3 is TGTGCCAGCAGCCAAGGCCGGGGGTACGAGCAGTACTTC.

This clonotype came up a few times. The rearrangement links TRBV20-1 to TRBJ1-4; maybe TRBD1 (6 bases). The CDR3 consists of 16 residues. V dropped 3 bases and J dropped 6 bases, with 20 bases sitting between them. Germline V gives CDR1 DFQATT, CDR2 SNEGSKA (reference sequence). The CDR3 DNA is TGCAGTGCTAGCCCCCTTGGACTAGGGGGTTATGAAAAACTGTTTTTT. It specifies CSASPLGLGGYEKLFF.

This clonotype was seen repeatedly, ten times or more. CDR3 protein: CASRWGQGIFYGYTF. The CDR3 nucleotides read TGTGCCAGCAGGTGGGGACAGGGGATATTTTATGGCTACACCTTC. V and J are TRBV28 and TRBJ1-2, with 10 bases that match TRBD1. V dropped 6 bases and J dropped 5; count of bases not matched to a gene: 9. The CDR3 runs 15 residues. Germline V lookup: CDR1 MDHEN, CDR2 SYDVKM.

This clonotype has at least ten counts. This chain uses TRBV9 with TRBJ2-5; D call uncertain. This CDR3 region has 14 residues. Germline assignment: CDR1 SGDLS and CDR2 YYNGEE. V dropped 0 bases and J dropped 2 bases, with 8 bases sitting between them. DNA for the CDR3: TGTGCCAGCAGCGTAGTCGGAGAACAAGAGACCCAGTACTTC. This translates into CASSVVGEQETQYF.

This clonotype occurred many times. V and J are TRBV7-9 and TRBJ2-3; 7 nucleotides match TRBD1. Losses at the gene ends were 0 bases for V and 4 bases for J; bases not matched to a gene: 4. The CDR3 length is 15 residues. Looked up from germline, CDR1 is SEHNR and CDR2 is FQNEAQ (reference sequence). The CDR3 loop is CASSLADRVADTQYF. CDR3 DNA: TGTGCCAGCAGCTTAGCCGACAGGGTAGCAGATACGCAGTATTTT.

This clonotype was picked up many times. The chain joins TRBV20-1 to TRBJ2-1, with 8 nucleotides matching TRBD2. The J segment lost 2 bases and the V segment lost 3 bases, leaving 3 bases of the junction unmatched. The CDR3 sequence is 14 residues long. CDR1 DFQATT and CDR2 SNEGSKA come from the germline V gene (reference sequence). As DNA, the CDR3 is TGCAGTGCTAGCGGGGGGGCCGCCTACAATGAGCAGTTCTTC. Translation gives CSASGGAAYNEQFF.

The chain has TRBV9 and TRBJ2-1; 9 bases fit TRBD2. The V and J ends lost 0 bases and 8 bases, in that order; junction bases with no gene match: 6. The germline V gene encodes CDR1 SGDLS and CDR2 YYNGEE. This CDR3 is built from 15 residues. CDR3: CASSVGLAGWDEQFF. CDR3 coding DNA: TGTGCCAGCAGCGTAGGCCTAGCGGGATGGGATGAGCAGTTCTTC.

This clonotype was seen a handful of times. One end of the junction varies from germline; a read error may be responsible. The chain couples TRBV7-7 to TRBJ2-3, with 7 bases aligning to TRBD1. Germline V gene data show CDR1 as SSHAT and CDR2 as FNYEAQ (reference sequence). The CDR3 spans 15 residues. The CDR3 region has the DNA TGTGCTAGCAGCCCTGGGACAGCTAGCACAGATACGCAGTATTTT. Amino acid sequence: CASSPGTASTDTQYF.

The table lists this clonotype with a few counts. The chain has TRBV19 and TRBJ1-1, with a weak D call TRBD1 (6 bases). Germline CDR1 is LNHDA and CDR2 is SQIVND (reference sequence). The CDR3 extends over 14 amino acids. V lost 8 bases and J lost 5, with 18 bases in between. CDR3 region: CASSLGGWMTEAFF. CDR3 bases: TGTGCCAGTTCCCTGGGGGGCTGGATGACTGAAGCTTTCTTT.

The gene calls are TRBV7-8 and TRBJ2-3; D is unresolved. The CDR3 runs 13 residues. Germline V CDR1 and CDR2: SGHVS, FQNEAQ. V lost 5 bases, J lost 2 bases, and 8 bases lay in between. For the CDR3, the DNA is TGTGCCAGCAGCGCTTCCCCCACAGATACGCAGTATTTT. Protein sequence: CASSASPTDTQYF. The variable domain in full, with the rest retrieved from reference TRBV7-8 and TRBJ2-3, is GAGVSQSPRYKVAKRGQDVALRCDPISGHVSLFWYQQALGQGPEFLTYFQNEAQLDKSGLPSDRFFAERPEGSVSTLKIQRTQQEDSAVYLCASSASPTDTQYFGPGTRLTVL.

At least ten counts were recorded for this clonotype. The V and J genes are TRBV30 and TRBJ1-2; maybe TRBD1 (5 bases). The CDR3 extends over 15 amino acids. V was shortened by 0 bases and J by 9 bases, with 20 bases between the two germline ends. Germline CDR1 reads GTSNPN; CDR2 reads SVGIG (reference sequence). DNA of the CDR3: TGTGCCTGGAGTGTACGGGAGGGGCGAGGGATTAGCTACACCTTC. Residues: CAWSVREGRGISYTF.

In its sample, this clonotype was seen many times. Compared with germline, one end of the junction differs, possibly owing to a read error. This chain connects TRBV10-1 to TRBJ2-7; TRBD2 agrees at 13 bases. Germline-derived CDR1 and CDR2 are WNHNN and SYGVQD (reference sequence). This CDR3 is 14 amino acids long. The CDR3 coding sequence is TGCGCCAGCAGTGACCAGGGACTAGCGGGGCAACTCGAGTTC. This sequence encodes CASSDQGLAGQLEF.

This clonotype has ten or more counts. The chain links TRBV9 to TRBJ2-1, with a tentative D call TRBD2 (6 bases). CDR3 length: 14 residues. Trimming shortened V by 1 base and J by 5 bases, and 10 bases separated the two germline ends. Germline V gives CDR1 SGDLS, CDR2 YYNGEE. In DNA, the CDR3 is TGTGCCAGCAGCGTACGGGGGTTGGACAATGAGCAGTTCTTC. Protein: CASSVRGLDNEQFF.

This clonotype has ten or more counts. The chain recombines TRBV20-1 with TRBJ1-1; D perhaps matches TRBD1 (6 bases). Trimming took 5 bases from V and 4 from J, leaving 11 bases between them. Germline lookup yields CDR1 DFQATT and CDR2 SNEGSKA (reference sequence). This CDR3 has 12 amino acids. CDR3 in amino acids: CSAYRVGTEAFF. For the CDR3, the DNA is TGCAGTGCTTACAGGGTCGGCACTGAAGCTTTCTTT.

This clonotype has at least ten counts. V usage is TRBV18 and J usage is TRBJ2-1; 7 bases line up with TRBD1. V was pared by 2 bases and J by 6 bases, with 4 bases of the junction left unmatched. Looked up from germline, CDR1 is KGHSH and CDR2 is LQKENI. The CDR3 contains 14 residues. The CDR3 nucleotides are TGTGCCAGCTCACCAGGACAGGTACCCAATGAGCAGTTCTTC. It specifies CASSPGQVPNEQFF.

This clonotype was seen at least ten times. J is TRBJ2-1 and V is TRBV20-1; D ambiguous. Trimming shortened V by 0 bases and J by 2 bases, and 11 bases separated the two germline ends. This CDR3 region has 15 residues. Germline CDR1 reads DFQATT; CDR2 reads SNEGSKA (reference sequence). The CDR3 DNA reads TGCAGTGCTAGAGATATGGAATACGCCTACAATGAGCAGTTCTTC. It yields the protein CSARDMEYAYNEQFF.

This clonotype was detected a few times. The rearrangement links TRBV27 to TRBJ2-1; no clear D. The V end lost 2 bases, the J end lost 5 bases, and 13 bases lay between the germline ends. CDR1 MNHEY and CDR2 SMNVEV come from the germline V gene (reference sequence). The CDR3 runs 15 residues. The CDR3, as DNA: TGTGCCAGCAGTTTAGGGCACGGTAAGAACAATGAGCAGTTCTTC. Translation: CASSLGHGKNNEQFF.

This clonotype appeared many times. The gene calls are TRBV12-3 or TRBV12-4 and TRBJ1-4; TRBD1 aligns across 7 bases. With V trimmed by 5 bases and J by 1 base, 1 base remained unmatched. This CDR3 comprises 14 residues. CDR3 protein: CASSPGGTNEKLFF. In nucleotides, the CDR3 is TGTGCCAGCAGTCCAGGGGGAACTAATGAAAAACTGTTTTTT.

This clonotype was seen at least ten times. The rearrangement uses TRBV3-1 and TRBJ2-7; 7 bases agree with TRBD1. CDR1 and CDR2 from the germline V gene are LGHDT and YNNKEL (reference sequence). V dropped 3 bases and J dropped 5; count of bases not matched to a gene: 19. This CDR3 comprises 18 residues. In DNA, the CDR3 is TGTGCCAGCAGCCACCATATTCCCCGACAGGGCAAGAACAACGAGCAGTACTTC. Protein: CASSHHIPRQGKNNEQYF.

This clonotype was counted many times. V gene TRBV7-2 combines with J gene TRBJ1-1; unclear D gene. The ends were cut back, 5 bases at V and 1 base at J, with 5 bases in the middle. The germline V gene encodes CDR1 SGHTA and CDR2 FQGNSA. The CDR3 covers 12 residues. CDR3 bases: TGTGCCAGCAGCGGGAGGAACACTGAAGCTTTCTTT. Protein product: CASSGRNTEAFF.

This clonotype has a count of ten or more. The V call is TRBV19, the J call TRBJ2-5, with 8 positions matching TRBD1. Trimming removed 3 bases from V and 3 bases from J; junction bases left unmatched: 0. This CDR3 region has 13 residues. CDR1 and CDR2 from the germline V gene are LNHDA and SQIVND (reference sequence). The chain's CDR3 is CASSMTGEETQYF. The DNA for the CDR3 is TGTGCCAGTAGTATGACAGGGGAAGAGACCCAGTACTTC.

This clonotype came up many times. This chain links TRBV29-1 with TRBJ1-2; no reliable D call. Germline CDR1 reads SQVTM; CDR2 reads ANQGSEA. CDR3 size: 14 residues. The V and J ends lost 2 bases and 6 bases respectively, with 16 bases between them. Written as DNA, the CDR3 is TGCAGCGTTGAAAATCTGGGGTTAAGGAATGGCTACACCTTC. As protein: CSVENLGLRNGYTF.

The chain carries TRBV5-4 and TRBJ2-1; D gene uncertain. Trimming left V 1 base short and J 0 bases short, with 8 bases between. The CDR3 has 15 residues. Per germline, CDR1 SGHNT and CDR2 YYREEE (reference sequence). As DNA, the CDR3 is TGTGCCAGCAGCTTGTCGCTTTTCTCCTACAATGAGCAGTTCTTC. Translation gives CASSLSLFSYNEQFF. Filled out from reference TRBV5-4 and TRBJ2-1, the complete variable domain reads ETGVTQSPTHLIKTRGQQVTLRCSSQSGHNTVSWYQQALGQGPQFIFQYYREEENGRGNFPPRFSGLQFPNYSSELNVNALELDDSALYLCASSLSLFSYNEQFFGPGTRLTVL.